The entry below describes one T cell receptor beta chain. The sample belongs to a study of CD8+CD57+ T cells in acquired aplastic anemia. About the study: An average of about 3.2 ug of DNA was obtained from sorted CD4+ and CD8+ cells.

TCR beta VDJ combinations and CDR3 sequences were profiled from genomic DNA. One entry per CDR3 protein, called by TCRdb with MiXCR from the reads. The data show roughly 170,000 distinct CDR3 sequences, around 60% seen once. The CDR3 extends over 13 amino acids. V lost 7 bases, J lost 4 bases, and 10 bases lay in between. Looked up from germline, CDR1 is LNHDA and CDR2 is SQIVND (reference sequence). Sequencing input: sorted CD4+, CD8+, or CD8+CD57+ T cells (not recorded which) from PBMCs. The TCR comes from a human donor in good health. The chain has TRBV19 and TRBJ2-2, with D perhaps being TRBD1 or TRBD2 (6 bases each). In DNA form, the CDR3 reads TGTGCCAGTAAACAGGGAGGCACCGGGGAGCTGTTTTTT. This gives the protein CASKQGGTGELFF.